Shown below are 19 T cell receptor beta chains from a single sample sequenced in a study of regulatory T cells in long-lasting Graves disease. To make TCR beta libraries, researchers used iRepertoire HTBI primers and Arm-PCR of CDR3 regions. TCRdb re-analysed the multiplex PCR reads in MiXCR, keeping a single row per CDR3 protein. The sample yields 400,000 to 500,000 distinct CDR3 sequences, around 15% seen once. Time point defined: newly diagnosed GD, antithyroid drugs for less than 3 months. RNA from PBMCs was the source of the TCR library. The same data also went into a second study, on T cells in Graves' hyperthyroidism and ophthalmopathy.

Sequenced here: peripheral blood mononuclear cells (PBMCs), sampled at new diagnosis, from a patient treated with antithyroid drugs. The origin of the receptors is a woman in her forties or fifties with Graves disease.

This clonotype has ten or more counts. The chain combines TRBV20-1 with TRBJ2-5, with a possible D match to TRBD2 (6 bases). This CDR3 is built from 14 residues. Germline V gene lookup returns CDR1 DFQATT and CDR2 SNEGSKA (reference sequence). V gave up 0 bases and J gave up 2 bases, with 10 bases separating them. The CDR3 here is CSARDRLVQETQYF. CDR3 sequence (DNA): TGCAGTGCTAGAGACCGACTAGTGCAAGAGACCCAGTACTTC.

The CDR3 sequence is CASSLRTDTGELFF. The DNA for the CDR3 is TGTGCCAGCAGCTTAAGGACGGACACCGGGGAGCTGTTTTTT. The gene calls are TRBV7-9 and TRBJ2-2; D uncertain. The CDR3 consists of 14 residues. Per the germline V gene, CDR1 is SEHNR and CDR2 is FQNEAQ (reference sequence). V lost 2 bases to trimming and J lost 3 bases, with 7 bases between them.

This chain links TRBV4-2 with TRBJ2-4; the D is unclear. The CDR3 spans 15 residues. Germline V gives CDR1 LGHNA, CDR2 YNFKEQ. V dropped 0 bases and J dropped 7 bases, with 13 bases sitting between them. In DNA, the CDR3 is TGTGCCAGCAGCCAAGAGCGTGGAAGTTCGAACATTCAGTACTTC. Encoded protein: CASSQERGSSNIQYF.

This clonotype has more than one count but fewer than ten. The rearrangement uses TRBV6-2 or TRBV6-3 and TRBJ2-1, with 11 bases matching TRBD2. Germline V gene sequence: CDR1 MNHEY, CDR2 SVGEGT. The CDR3 spans 15 residues. The V and J ends lost 7 bases and 7 bases, in that order; junction bases with no gene match: 9. CDR3 residues: CASIISGRAYNEQFF. The CDR3 nucleotides are TGTGCCAGCATCATTAGCGGGAGGGCGTATAATGAGCAGTTCTTC.

This clonotype was seen more than once but under ten times. The rearrangement uses TRBV9 and TRBJ2-1; D is unresolved. CDR1 SGDLS and CDR2 YYNGEE come from the germline V gene. The CDR3 spans 12 residues. V was shortened by 4 bases and J by 6 bases, with 8 bases between the two germline ends. CDR3 protein: CASSLHLNEQFF. The CDR3 DNA reads TGTGCCAGCAGCTTACACCTCAATGAGCAGTTCTTC.

This clonotype was seen many times. V is TRBV7-9 and J is TRBJ2-7, with D possibly called TRBD1 or TRBD2 (5 bases each). The CDR3 sequence is 14 residues long. Trimming took off 3 bases at V and 7 bases at J, with 16 bases between the two ends. The germline V gene encodes CDR1 SEHNR and CDR2 FQNEAQ (reference sequence). The CDR3 DNA sequence: TGTGCCAGCAGCTTGGACTCTGGGGGTGGGGAGCAGTACTTC. It encodes CASSLDSGGGEQYF.

This clonotype occurred a few times. This rearrangement joins TRBV7-3 to TRBJ2-1, with 10 bases fitting TRBD2. J was trimmed by 13 bases and V by 5 bases; bases with no gene match: 17. This CDR3 is 16 amino acids long. The germline V gene encodes CDR1 SGHTA and CDR2 FQGTGA. For the CDR3, the DNA is TGTGCCAGCAGCGTCGAAGCGGGAGGGCCGCCTCGTCCCCAGTTCTTC. As protein: CASSVEAGGPPRPQFF. The full variable domain, its missing parts supplied by reference TRBV7-3 and TRBJ2-1, is GAGVSQTPSNKVTEKGKYVELRCDPISGHTALYWYRQSLGQGPEFLIYFQGTGAADDSGLPNDRFFAVRPEGSVSTLKIQRTERGDSAVYLCASSVEAGGPPRPQFFGPGTRLTVL.

This clonotype was picked up a small number of times. The chain is built from TRBV19 and TRBJ2-7; TRBD1 aligns across 8 bases. The CDR3 runs 13 residues. Germline V gene sequence: CDR1 LNHDA, CDR2 SQIVND (reference sequence). The V gene end was trimmed by 5 bases and the J gene end by 6 bases; junction bases not matched to a gene: 6. The CDR3 sequence: CASSVQGAPEQYF. The CDR3 DNA sequence: TGTGCCAGTAGTGTTCAGGGGGCCCCCGAGCAGTACTTC. Full variable domain (remainder filled in from reference TRBV19 and TRBJ2-7): DGGITQSPKYLFRKEGQNVTLSCEQNLNHDAMYWYRQDPGQGLRLIYYSQIVNDFQKGDIAEGYSVSREKKESFPLTVTSAQKNPTAFYLCASSVQGAPEQYFGPGTRLTVT.

The chain recombines TRBV19 with TRBJ1-5; D call uncertain. The V end lost 3 bases, the J end lost 3 bases, and 12 bases lay between the germline ends. The CDR3 is 15 residues long. The germline V gene encodes CDR1 LNHDA and CDR2 SQIVND (reference sequence). The CDR3 reads CASSIYKGINQPQHF. CDR3 DNA sequence: TGTGCCAGTAGTATTTATAAGGGAATCAATCAGCCCCAGCATTTT.

This clonotype showed up just a few times. The genes are TRBV19 and TRBJ2-1; 10 positions match TRBD2. The germline gives CDR1 LNHDA, CDR2 SQIVND (reference sequence). CDR3 length: 18 residues. V lost 5 bases, J lost 8 bases, and 18 bases stayed unmatched. The CDR3 region has the DNA TGTGCCAGTAGTGCCGGACAGGGTCGGGCTAGCGGGAGAGATGAGCAGTTCTTC. Amino acids: CASSAGQGRASGRDEQFF.

This clonotype has at least ten counts. Its ends do not fully match the called genes, so a read error is possible. This chain connects TRBV5-1 to TRBJ2-7; D is ambiguous. CDR1 and CDR2 from the germline V gene are SGHRS and YFSETQ. The CDR3 spans 11 residues. CDR3 nucleotide sequence: TGTGCCAGCAGCCAACCTTACGAGCAGTACTTC. It yields the protein CASSQPYEQYF.

This clonotype came up many times. This chain links TRBV11-2 with TRBJ1-1, with a weak D call TRBD1 (5 bases). The CDR3 is 16 residues long. Germline CDR1 is SGHAT and CDR2 is FQNNGV. V lost 3 bases, J lost 2 bases, and 16 bases lay in between. CDR3 nucleotide sequence: TGTGCCAGCAGCTTTAGACGCAGGGCACGTAACACTGAAGCTTTCTTT. It is translated as CASSFRRRARNTEAFF.

In its sample, this clonotype was seen a few times. For the CDR3, the DNA is TGTGCCAGCAGCCCCACGCGGGGGAAAAGGGCCAACGTCCTGACTTTC. This gives the protein CASSPTRGKRANVLTF. This chain joins TRBV27 and TRBJ2-6, with 7 positions matching TRBD2. V was pared by 6 bases and J by 5 bases, with 10 bases of the junction left unmatched. Germline values: CDR1 MNHEY, CDR2 SMNVEV (reference sequence). CDR3 size: 16 residues.

A few counts support this clonotype. V gene TRBV9 combines with J gene TRBJ2-5; D possibly corresponds to TRBD2 (6 bases). This CDR3 contains 13 residues. V was clipped by 2 bases and J by 5 bases, with 10 bases between them. Germline assignment: CDR1 SGDLS and CDR2 YYNGEE. The CDR3 spells CASSVGSRETQYF. CDR3 bases: TGTGCCAGCAGCGTCGGGAGTAGGGAGACCCAGTACTTC.

This clonotype showed up many times. The genes are TRBV6-1 and TRBJ2-7; D not certain. Germline V CDR1 and CDR2: MNHNS, SASEGT. Between the trimmed V and J ends, which lost 4 bases and 0 bases, there was a span of 10 bases. CDR3 length: 14 amino acids. Here the CDR3 reads CASSAFTSSYEQYF. The CDR3 coding sequence is TGTGCCAGCAGTGCGTTCACGAGCTCCTACGAGCAGTACTTC.

The J gene is TRBJ2-3, the V gene TRBV7-3; weak D call: TRBD2 (6 bases). Germline V gene lookup returns CDR1 SGHTA and CDR2 FQGTGA. The V gene lost 2 bases and the J gene lost 1 base, with 13 bases spanning the gap. The CDR3 covers 16 residues. Here the CDR3 reads CASSLSLGGGTDTQYF. CDR3 in DNA: TGTGCCAGCAGCTTATCGTTGGGGGGAGGCACAGATACGCAGTATTTT.

This clonotype appeared a single time. It may be a read error: a sequence one base away is much more abundant. The CDR3 does not end in the conserved phenylalanine or tryptophan, so this is likely a read error. This chain links TRBV20-1 with TRBJ2-5, with D possibly matching TRBD2 (6 bases). The germline V gene has CDR1 DFQATT and CDR2 SNEGSKA (reference sequence). CDR3 size: 15 residues. The germline V and J ends were trimmed by 1 base and 1 base, with 13 bases remaining between them. As DNA, the CDR3 is TGCAGTGCTAGAGGTAATAGCGGACTCCAAGAGACCCAGTACCTC. This encodes CSARGNSGLQETQYL.

This clonotype occurred many times. The chain joins TRBV10-1 to TRBJ2-5; TRBD2 agrees at 7 bases. CDR3 length equals 15 residues. V was pared by 6 bases and J by 5 bases, with 12 bases of the junction left unmatched. The germline V gene has CDR1 WNHNN and CDR2 SYGVQD (reference sequence). In nucleotides, the CDR3 is TGCGCCAGCAGCCCGGGTGGGAGGGTACACGAGACCCAGTACTTC. It specifies CASSPGGRVHETQYF.

This clonotype appeared many times. The chain joins TRBV11-2 to TRBJ1-2; weak D call: TRBD1 (5 bases). V dropped 1 base and J dropped 4 bases, with 13 bases sitting between them. Germline lookup yields CDR1 SGHAT and CDR2 FQNNGV. This CDR3 is 15 amino acids long. CDR3 region: CASSLVESGTYGYTF. Here the CDR3 DNA reads TGTGCCAGCAGCTTAGTAGAGTCGGGGACCTATGGCTACACCTTC.